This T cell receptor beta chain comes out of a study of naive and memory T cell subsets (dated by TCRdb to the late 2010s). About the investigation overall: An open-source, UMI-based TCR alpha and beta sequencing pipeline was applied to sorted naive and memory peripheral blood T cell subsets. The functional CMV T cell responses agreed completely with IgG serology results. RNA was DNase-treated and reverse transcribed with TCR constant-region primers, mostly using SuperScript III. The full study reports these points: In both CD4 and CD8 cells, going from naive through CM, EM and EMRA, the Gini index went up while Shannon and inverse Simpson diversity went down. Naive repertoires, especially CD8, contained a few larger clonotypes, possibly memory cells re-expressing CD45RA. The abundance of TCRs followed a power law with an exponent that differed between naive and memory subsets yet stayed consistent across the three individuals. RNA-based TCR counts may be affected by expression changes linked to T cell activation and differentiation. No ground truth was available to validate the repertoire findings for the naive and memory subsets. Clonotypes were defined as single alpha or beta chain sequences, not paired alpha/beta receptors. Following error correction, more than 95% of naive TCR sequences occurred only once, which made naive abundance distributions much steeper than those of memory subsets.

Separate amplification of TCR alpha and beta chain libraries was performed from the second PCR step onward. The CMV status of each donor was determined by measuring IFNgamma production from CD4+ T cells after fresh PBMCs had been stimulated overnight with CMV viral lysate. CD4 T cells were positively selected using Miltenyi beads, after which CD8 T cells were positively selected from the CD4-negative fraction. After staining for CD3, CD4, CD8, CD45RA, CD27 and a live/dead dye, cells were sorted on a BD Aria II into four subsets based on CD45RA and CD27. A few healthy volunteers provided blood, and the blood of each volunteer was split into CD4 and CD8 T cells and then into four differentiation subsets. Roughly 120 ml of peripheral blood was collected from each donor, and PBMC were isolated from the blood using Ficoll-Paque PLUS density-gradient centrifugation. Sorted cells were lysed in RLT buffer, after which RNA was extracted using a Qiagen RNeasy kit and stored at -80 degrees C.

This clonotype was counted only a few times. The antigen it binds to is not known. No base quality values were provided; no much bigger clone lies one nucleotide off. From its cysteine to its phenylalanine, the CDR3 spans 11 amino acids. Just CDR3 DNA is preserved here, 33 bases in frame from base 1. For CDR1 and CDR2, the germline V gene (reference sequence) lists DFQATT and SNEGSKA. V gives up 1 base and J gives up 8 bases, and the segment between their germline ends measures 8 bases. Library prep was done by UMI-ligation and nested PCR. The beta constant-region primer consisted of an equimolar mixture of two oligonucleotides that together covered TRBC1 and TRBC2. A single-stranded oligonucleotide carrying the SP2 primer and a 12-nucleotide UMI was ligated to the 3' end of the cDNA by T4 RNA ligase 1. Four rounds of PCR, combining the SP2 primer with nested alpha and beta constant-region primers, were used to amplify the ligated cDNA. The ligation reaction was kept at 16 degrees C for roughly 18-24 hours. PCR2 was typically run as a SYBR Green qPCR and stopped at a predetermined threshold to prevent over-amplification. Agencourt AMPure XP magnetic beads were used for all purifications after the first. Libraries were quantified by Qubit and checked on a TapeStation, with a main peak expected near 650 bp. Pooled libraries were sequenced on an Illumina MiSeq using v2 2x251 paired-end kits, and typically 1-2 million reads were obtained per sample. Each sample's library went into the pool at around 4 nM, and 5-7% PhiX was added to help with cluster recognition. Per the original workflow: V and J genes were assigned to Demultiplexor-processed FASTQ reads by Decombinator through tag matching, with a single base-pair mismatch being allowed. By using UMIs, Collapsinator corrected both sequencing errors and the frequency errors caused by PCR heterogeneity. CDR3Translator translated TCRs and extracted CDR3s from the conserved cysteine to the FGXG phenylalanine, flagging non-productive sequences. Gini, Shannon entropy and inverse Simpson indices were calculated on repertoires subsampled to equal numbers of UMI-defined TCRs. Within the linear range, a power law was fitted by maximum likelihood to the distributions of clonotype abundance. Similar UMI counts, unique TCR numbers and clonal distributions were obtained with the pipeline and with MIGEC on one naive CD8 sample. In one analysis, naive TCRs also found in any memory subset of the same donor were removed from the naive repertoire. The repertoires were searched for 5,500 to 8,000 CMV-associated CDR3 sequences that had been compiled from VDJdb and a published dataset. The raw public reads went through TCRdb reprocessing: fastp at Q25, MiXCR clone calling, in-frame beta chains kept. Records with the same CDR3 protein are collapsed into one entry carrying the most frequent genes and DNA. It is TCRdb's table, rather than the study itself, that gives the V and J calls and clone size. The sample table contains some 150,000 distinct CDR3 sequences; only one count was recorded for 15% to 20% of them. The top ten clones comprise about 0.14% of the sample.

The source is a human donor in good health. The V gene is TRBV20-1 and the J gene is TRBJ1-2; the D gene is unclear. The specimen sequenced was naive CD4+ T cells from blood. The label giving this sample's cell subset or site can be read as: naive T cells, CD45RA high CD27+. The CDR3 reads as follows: CSARGSQGYTF. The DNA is TGCAGTGCTAGAGGGAGTCAGGGCTACACCTTC.